This paragraph covers one T cell receptor beta chain sequence. The sample is drawn from a study of blood T cell repertoires in COVID-19. Study summary: Samples of COVID-19 (acute and convalescent) were obtained from the United States, Italy and Spain. The cDNA or gDNA used as material had been derived from T cells, B-cell-depleted T cells, or PBMCs.

In the authors' methods: Amplification of reference gene primers provided the estimated nucleated cell counts. Here immunoSEQ multiplex PCR was the method, and the copy in TCRdb shows in-frame clones only, minus some. V and J calls and clone size follow that table, whereas D and trimming were derived from the DNA. The table has 75,000 to 100,000 clones, roughly 89% seen once. The germline CDR1 and CDR2 sequences are MNHNS and SASEGT. The CDR3 extends over 16 amino acids. Trimming stripped 2 bases from V and 6 bases from J, with 18 bases between. The TCR was taken from a human donor in a cohort sampled during active COVID-19. The chain links TRBV6-1 to TRBJ2-3; D perhaps matches TRBD1 (5 bases). Sequencing was carried out using peripheral blood. CDR3 sequence reads: CASSEWQGAVGDTQYF. The CDR3 DNA is TGTGCCAGCAGTGAATGGCAGGGCGCTGTTGGGGATACGCAGTATTTT.